A selection of T cell receptor beta chains follows, all from one sample in a study of beta chain features in type 1 diabetes. Here immunoSEQ multiplex PCR was the method, and the copy in TCRdb shows in-frame clones only, minus some. Of some 240,000 clones in the sample, approximately 16% are singletons; the top ten hold approximately 0.086%. Input material: naive CD4+ T cells from blood. Receptors were obtained from a man aged 25-40 years with type 1 diabetes. Each CDR3 is given with its conserved first and last residue. D genes are given only for firm matches. Expanded clones get a size class; other rows say once, few or many, or leave the size out.

J gene: TRBJ2-7; clone size: few; V gene: TRBV20-1; D gene: -; CDR3 protein: CSAGSSYEQYF; CDR3 DNA: TGCAGTGCGGGAAGCTCCTACGAGCAGTACTTC
J gene: TRBJ2-6; clone size: few; V gene: TRBV7-9; D gene: TRBD1; CDR3 protein: CASSSDRASGANVLTF; CDR3 DNA: TGTGCCAGCAGCTCGGACAGGGCTTCTGGGGCCAACGTCCTGACTTTC
J gene: TRBJ2-1; clone size: few; V gene: TRBV4-2; D gene: TRBD2; CDR3 protein: CASSQVAGANEQFF; CDR3 DNA: TGTGCCAGCAGCCAAGTAGCGGGAGCCAATGAGCAGTTCTTC
J gene: TRBJ2-3; clone size: few; V gene: TRBV5-1; D gene: -; CDR3 protein: CASSPWKGENTQYF; CDR3 DNA: TGCGCCAGCAGCCCTTGGAAGGGCGAGAATACGCAGTATTTT
J gene: TRBJ2-2; clone size: -; V gene: TRBV5-1; D gene: -; CDR3 protein: CASSSQGNTGELFF; CDR3 DNA: TGCGCCAGCAGCTCGCAGGGGAACACCGGGGAGCTGTTTTTT
J gene: TRBJ2-3; clone size: -; V gene: TRBV14; D gene: TRBD2; CDR3 protein: CASSQRLLAGGWHTQYF; CDR3 DNA: TGTGCCAGCAGCCAACGTTTACTAGCGGGAGGTTGGCATACGCAGTATTTT
J gene: TRBJ2-7; clone size: few; V gene: TRBV25-1; D gene: TRBD1; CDR3 protein: CASRDSESEQYF; CDR3 DNA: TGTGCCAGCCGGGACAGTGAATCCGAGCAGTACTTC
J gene: TRBJ1-5; clone size: few; V gene: TRBV30; D gene: -; CDR3 protein: CAWSRGEGQPQHF; CDR3 DNA: TGTGCCTGGAGCCGGGGCGAGGGTCAGCCCCAGCATTTT
J gene: TRBJ2-1; clone size: -; V gene: TRBV9; D gene: TRBD2; CDR3 protein: CASSAPRIRSGLNYNEQFF; CDR3 DNA: TGTGCCAGCAGCGCACCTCGTATTCGTAGCGGGTTGAATTACAATGAGCAGTTCTTC
J gene: TRBJ2-4; clone size: -; V gene: TRBV27; D gene: TRBD2; CDR3 protein: CASSFDSYGGSPNIQYF; CDR3 DNA: TGTGCCAGCAGTTTTGATTCGTATGGCGGGAGCCCAAACATTCAGTACTTC
J gene: TRBJ2-1; clone size: few; V gene: TRBV15; D gene: -; CDR3 protein: CATSRGQGSYSSYNEQFF; CDR3 DNA: TGTGCCACCAGCAGAGGTCAAGGTTCCTATAGCTCCTACAATGAGCAGTTCTTC
J gene: TRBJ2-1; clone size: few; V gene: TRBV30; D gene: -; CDR3 protein: CAWSFRFHGEQFF; CDR3 DNA: TGTGCCTGGAGTTTCCGATTTCACGGAGAGCAGTTCTTC
J gene: TRBJ2-7; clone size: few; V gene: TRBV11-2; D gene: TRBD1; CDR3 protein: CASSWTGGTYEQYF; CDR3 DNA: TGTGCCAGCAGCTGGACAGGGGGCACCTACGAGCAGTACTTC
J gene: TRBJ2-7; clone size: few; V gene: TRBV29-1; D gene: TRBD1; CDR3 protein: CSAGQTGASEQYF; CDR3 DNA: TGCAGCGCAGGGCAGACAGGGGCCTCCGAGCAGTACTTC
J gene: TRBJ2-1; clone size: few; V gene: TRBV29-1; D gene: -; CDR3 protein: CSVNSNGEQFF; CDR3 DNA: TGCAGCGTTAACAGCAATGGGGAGCAGTTCTTC
J gene: TRBJ2-7; clone size: few; V gene: TRBV6-6; D gene: -; CDR3 protein: CASSYGRGEQYF; CDR3 DNA: TGTGCCAGCAGTTACGGTAGGGGCGAGCAGTACTTC
J gene: TRBJ2-3; clone size: -; V gene: TRBV5-1; D gene: TRBD2; CDR3 protein: CASSLLSSSGTVGDTQYF; CDR3 DNA: TGCGCCAGCAGCTTGCTATCATCGAGCGGGACGGTTGGGGATACGCAGTATTTT
J gene: TRBJ2-3; clone size: -; V gene: TRBV27; D gene: TRBD2; CDR3 protein: CASRKAGVSTDTQYF; CDR3 DNA: TGTGCCAGCCGAAAAGCGGGAGTGAGCACAGATACGCAGTATTTT
J gene: TRBJ2-3; clone size: -; V gene: TRBV7-9; D gene: TRBD2; CDR3 protein: CASSLEAGYADTQYF; CDR3 DNA: TGTGCCAGCAGCTTAGAAGCGGGATACGCAGATACGCAGTATTTT
J gene: TRBJ2-7; clone size: few; V gene: TRBV29-1; D gene: TRBD1; CDR3 protein: CSVVHRGYEQYF; CDR3 DNA: TGCAGCGTTGTTCACAGGGGCTACGAGCAGTACTTC
J gene: TRBJ2-2; clone size: -; V gene: TRBV29-1; D gene: -; CDR3 protein: CSVGDGLYTGELFF; CDR3 DNA: TGCAGCGTGGGGGATGGGCTTTACACCGGGGAGCTGTTTTTT
J gene: TRBJ1-2; clone size: -; V gene: TRBV20-1; D gene: -; CDR3 protein: CSASGSVGYTF; CDR3 DNA: TGCAGTGCTAGCGGTAGTGTAGGTTACACCTTC
J gene: TRBJ2-7; clone size: -; V gene: TRBV5-1; D gene: -; CDR3 protein: CASSLAGGGYEQYF; CDR3 DNA: TGCGCCAGCAGCTTGGCCGGGGGAGGCTACGAGCAGTACTTC
J gene: TRBJ2-7; clone size: -; V gene: TRBV25-1; D gene: -; CDR3 protein: CASSESTGTYEQYF; CDR3 DNA: TGTGCCAGCAGTGAATCAACGGGAACCTACGAGCAGTACTTC
J gene: TRBJ2-2; clone size: once; V gene: TRBV5-1; D gene: -; CDR3 protein: CASSPKGDRPGELFF; CDR3 DNA: TGCGCCAGCAGCCCCAAAGGGGACCGCCCCGGGGAGCTGTTTTTT
J gene: TRBJ2-5; clone size: few; V gene: TRBV11-2; D gene: TRBD2; CDR3 protein: CASSRGRVVETQYF; CDR3 DNA: TGTGCCAGCAGCCGCGGGAGAGTGGTCGAGACCCAGTACTTC
J gene: TRBJ1-1; clone size: -; V gene: TRBV29-1; D gene: TRBD1; CDR3 protein: CSVEGRQGDTEAFF; CDR3 DNA: TGCAGCGTTGAAGGCAGACAGGGGGACACTGAAGCTTTCTTT
J gene: TRBJ2-1; clone size: -; V gene: TRBV30; D gene: TRBD2; CDR3 protein: CAWKVIRAGGGDEQFF; CDR3 DNA: TGTGCCTGGAAAGTAATTCGAGCGGGAGGTGGCGATGAGCAGTTCTTC
J gene: TRBJ2-1; clone size: -; V gene: TRBV28; D gene: -; CDR3 protein: CASSLGDFNEQFF; CDR3 DNA: TGTGCCAGCAGCCTAGGGGACTTCAATGAGCAGTTCTTC
J gene: TRBJ1-2; clone size: -; V gene: TRBV2; D gene: -; CDR3 protein: CASSEGGYGYTF; CDR3 DNA: TGTGCCAGCAGTGAAGGGGGCTATGGCTACACCTTC
J gene: TRBJ2-6; clone size: -; V gene: TRBV4-1; D gene: -; CDR3 protein: CASRGHASGANVLTF; CDR3 DNA: TGCGCCAGCAGAGGCCACGCCTCTGGGGCCAACGTCCTGACTTTC
J gene: TRBJ2-7; clone size: -; V gene: TRBV4-3; D gene: -; CDR3 protein: CASSQDGSITYEQYF; CDR3 DNA: TGCGCCAGCAGCCAAGATGGTAGTATAACCTACGAGCAGTACTTC
J gene: TRBJ1-5; clone size: -; V gene: TRBV4-2; D gene: TRBD1; CDR3 protein: CASSQDRDRGNQPQHF; CDR3 DNA: TGTGCCAGCAGCCAAGATCGGGACAGGGGCAATCAGCCCCAGCATTTT
J gene: TRBJ2-1; clone size: -; V gene: TRBV4-3; D gene: TRBD1; CDR3 protein: CASSQDLRDRAYNEQFF; CDR3 DNA: TGCGCCAGCAGCCAAGATTTGAGGGACAGGGCCTACAATGAGCAGTTCTTC
J gene: TRBJ2-3; clone size: -; V gene: TRBV6-7; D gene: -; CDR3 protein: CASSYSGCKDTQYF; CDR3 DNA: TGTGCCAGCAGTTACTCTGGGTGCAAGGATACGCAGTATTTT
J gene: TRBJ1-1; clone size: -; V gene: TRBV7-8; D gene: -; CDR3 protein: CASSFTGVYTEAFF; CDR3 DNA: TGTGCCAGCAGCTTTACCGGGGTGTACACTGAAGCTTTCTTT
J gene: TRBJ2-7; clone size: few; V gene: TRBV7-9; D gene: -; CDR3 protein: CASSLLADYEQYF; CDR3 DNA: TGTGCCAGCAGCTTACTTGCGGACTACGAGCAGTACTTC
J gene: TRBJ2-7; clone size: -; V gene: TRBV28; D gene: -; CDR3 protein: CASSYRRLNEQYF; CDR3 DNA: TGTGCCAGCAGTTACCGACGCCTCAACGAGCAGTACTTC
J gene: TRBJ2-2; clone size: few; V gene: TRBV29-1; D gene: TRBD2; CDR3 protein: CSVGGLAGGPGTGELFF; CDR3 DNA: TGCAGCGTTGGTGGCCTAGCGGGAGGCCCCGGAACCGGGGAGCTGTTTTTT
J gene: TRBJ2-5; clone size: -; V gene: TRBV15; D gene: -; CDR3 protein: CATSRSLAPEETQYF; CDR3 DNA: TGTGCCACCAGCAGGTCCCTAGCGCCCGAAGAGACCCAGTACTTC
J gene: TRBJ1-1; clone size: -; V gene: TRBV2; D gene: -; CDR3 protein: CASSEYDRAFF; CDR3 DNA: TGTGCCAGCAGTGAATACGACCGGGCTTTCTTT
J gene: TRBJ2-5; clone size: -; V gene: TRBV4-2; D gene: TRBD2; CDR3 protein: CASRQTTSAQETQYF; CDR3 DNA: TGTGCCAGCAGACAAACGACTAGCGCGCAAGAGACCCAGTACTTC
J gene: TRBJ2-1; clone size: -; V gene: TRBV5-1; D gene: -; CDR3 protein: CASLRDTSSYNEQFF; CDR3 DNA: TGCGCCAGCCTCCGGGACACCTCCTCCTACAATGAGCAGTTCTTC
J gene: TRBJ1-4; clone size: -; V gene: TRBV7-3; D gene: -; CDR3 protein: CASSQKGHEKLFF; CDR3 DNA: TGTGCCAGCAGCCAGAAGGGACATGAAAAACTGTTTTTT
J gene: TRBJ2-3; clone size: -; V gene: TRBV18; D gene: -; CDR3 protein: CASSPSAGTDTQYF; CDR3 DNA: TGTGCCAGCTCACCTTCGGCAGGGACAGATACGCAGTATTTT
J gene: TRBJ2-3; clone size: few; V gene: TRBV4-1; D gene: -; CDR3 protein: CASSQDHQADTDTQYF; CDR3 DNA: TGCGCCAGCAGCCAAGATCATCAGGCGGACACAGATACGCAGTATTTT
J gene: TRBJ1-3; clone size: -; V gene: TRBV29-1; D gene: -; CDR3 protein: CSVERFSGNTIYF; CDR3 DNA: TGCAGCGTTGAACGATTCTCTGGAAACACCATATATTTT
J gene: TRBJ1-5; clone size: few; V gene: TRBV7-6; D gene: TRBD1; CDR3 protein: CASSTSTGIRSNQPQHF; CDR3 DNA: TGTGCCAGCAGCACGTCGACAGGGATCCGTAGCAATCAGCCCCAGCATTTT
J gene: TRBJ2-4; clone size: few; V gene: TRBV5-1; D gene: -; CDR3 protein: CASSLAEAKNIQYF; CDR3 DNA: TGCGCCAGCAGCTTGGCGGAGGCCAAAAACATTCAGTACTTC